The text below deals with one T cell receptor (beta chain). The CDR3 loop spans 13 amino acids. V was cut by 8 bases and J by 8 bases, with 18 bases left in between. Germline V lookup: CDR1 WSHSY, CDR2 SAAADI. The repertoire was sequenced with immunoSEQ multiplex PCR; TCRdb's copy has only in-frame clones and lacks some. The sample yields 35,000 or so clones, 88% seen once. This entry is derived from a study of T cell changes during pregnancy in multiple sclerosis. The sample in question was CD4+ T cells from peripheral blood mononuclear cells, obtained before pregnancy. This TCR derives from a female donor with multiple sclerosis, enrolled in a pregnancy study. V usage is TRBV10-2 and J usage is TRBJ1-2, with D possibly matching TRBD1 (6 bases). CDR3 protein: CASLRGGARGYTF. The CDR3 nucleotides read TGCGCCAGCTTGAGGGGGGGGGCGCGGGGCTACACCTTC.